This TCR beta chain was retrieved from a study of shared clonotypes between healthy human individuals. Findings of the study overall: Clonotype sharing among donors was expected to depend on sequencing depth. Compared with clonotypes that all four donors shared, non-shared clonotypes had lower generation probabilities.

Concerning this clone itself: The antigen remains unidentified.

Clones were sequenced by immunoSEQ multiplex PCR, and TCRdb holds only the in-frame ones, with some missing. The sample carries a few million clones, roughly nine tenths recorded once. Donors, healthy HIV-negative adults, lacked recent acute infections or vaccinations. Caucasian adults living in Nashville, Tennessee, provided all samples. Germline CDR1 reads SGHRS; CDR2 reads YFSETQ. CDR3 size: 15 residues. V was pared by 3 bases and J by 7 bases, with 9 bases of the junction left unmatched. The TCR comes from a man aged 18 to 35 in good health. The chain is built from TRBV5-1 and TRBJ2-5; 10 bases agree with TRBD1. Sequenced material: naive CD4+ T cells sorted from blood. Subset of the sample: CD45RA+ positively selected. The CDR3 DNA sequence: TGCGCCAGCAGCTCGGAAGGACAGGGGGTAGCGACCCAGTACTTC. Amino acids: CASSSEGQGVATQYF.